This entry is about one T cell receptor (beta chain). Its cognate antigen is unknown. TCRdb keeps only in-frame clones here, not all; method: immunoSEQ multiplex PCR. Among fewer than 20,000 clones listed, 80% to 90% were seen once. Regulatory T cells were sorted from blood as CD4+ CD25-high CD127-low cells. The V and J ends lost 1 base and 4 bases respectively, with 9 bases between them. Germline values: CDR1 SGHDT, CDR2 YYEEEE. CDR3 length equals 13 residues. The entry originates in a study of regulatory and conventional T cells in RAG deficiency. Study-wide results and limits: Control T-cell subsets had markedly higher Shannon entropy and lower Simpson indices than RAG-deficient patients. Shorter CDR3s in all patient subsets; >85% Treg-Tconv overlap in Omenn.

These records were also assigned to another study, of regulatory T cells. From that report: Amplification used 52 TRBV primers and 13 TRBJ primers.

The sample consisted of Tregs sorted from blood. J is TRBJ2-7 and V is TRBV5-6, with D maybe TRBD1 (6 bases). The receptor was derived from a human donor in good health. CDR3 protein: CASSLSQGYEQYF. The CDR3 region has the DNA TGTGCCAGCAGCTTGAGTCAGGGGTACGAGCAGTACTTC.